The 4 T cell receptor beta chains given below trace back to one sample, sequenced in a study of T-cell reconstitution after alpha-beta-depleted transplantation in children. TCRbeta library preparation incorporated unique molecular identifiers. TCRdb re-called the PCR reads with MiXCR, one entry per CDR3 protein. The table includes about 610,000 distinct CDR3 sequences, 10% detected once. The sequencing used PBMCs from the stem cell graft donor, collected from the stem cell graft. The source of these receptors is a human donor who donated a stem cell graft to a child with acute myeloid leukemia.

The V and J genes are TRBV19 and TRBJ2-7; TRBD2 might be the D (6 bases). V gave up 6 bases and J gave up 2 bases, with 8 bases separating them. This CDR3 comprises 12 residues. The germline CDR1 and CDR2 sequences are LNHDA and SQIVND (reference sequence). The CDR3 reads CASRDYAYEQYF. CDR3 in DNA: TGTGCCAGTAGGGACTACGCCTACGAGCAGTACTTC.

CDR3 in DNA: TGTGCCTGGAGTGGAGGACAGACATATGGCTACACCTTC. Translating it yields CAWSGGQTYGYTF. This sequence joins TRBV30 and TRBJ1-2; D is perhaps TRBD1 (6 bases). Germline-derived CDR1 and CDR2 are GTSNPN and SVGIG (reference sequence). Trimming pared 1 base from V and 5 bases from J, leaving 11 bases between. The CDR3 is 13 amino acids.

This clonotype was counted only a few times. The rearrangement links TRBV20-1 to TRBJ2-7; 8 bases line up with TRBD2. This CDR3 spans 15 amino acids. CDR1 DFQATT and CDR2 SNEGSKA come from the germline V gene (reference sequence). With V trimmed by 6 bases and J by 5 bases, 15 bases remained unmatched. The chain's CDR3 is CSAVSGIDQVDEQYF. CDR3 sequence (DNA): TGCAGTGCCGTTAGCGGGATCGATCAGGTCGACGAGCAGTACTTC.

This clonotype was observed many times. The rearrangement joins TRBV2 to TRBJ2-7; D may be TRBD2 (6 bases). This CDR3 region has 13 residues. The germline V gene encodes CDR1 SNHLY and CDR2 FYNNEI. The CDR3 reads CAARDFGSYEQYF. Written as DNA, the CDR3 is TGTGCGGCCAGGGACTTCGGATCCTACGAGCAGTACTTC.